This T cell receptor (beta chain) was obtained from a study of T cells in Graves' hyperthyroidism and ophthalmopathy. The overall study: Peripheral blood samples were taken at initial diagnosis, prior to any treatment.

RNA transcripts yielded amplified TCR beta CDR3 regions. Carried out on the TCR CDR3, a first-round RT-PCR used the HTBI primer set. TCRdb re-called the multiplex PCR reads with MiXCR, one entry per CDR3 protein. This table has roughly 380,000 distinct CDR3 sequences, 14% appearing once. This receptor was obtained from a woman aged 60-75 years with Graves' hyperthyroidism. Sequencing input: blood.

In DNA form, the CDR3 reads TGCGCCAGCAGCCAAGATGGTGGGGCAGGGGAATACACCGGGGAGCTGTTTTTT. Amino acid sequence: CASSQDGGAGEYTGELFF. The chain uses TRBV4-1 and TRBJ2-2; possibly TRBD1 for D (6 bases). CDR3 length: 18 amino acids. CDR1 MGHRA and CDR2 YSYEKL come from the germline V gene. V was trimmed by 0 bases and J by 3 bases, leaving 17 bases between them.